The 3 T cell receptor beta chains below come from one sample, sequenced in a study of shared clonotypes between healthy human individuals. Assay: immunoSEQ multiplex PCR; the TCRdb copy retains only in-frame clones and omits some. The table includes approximately 1.5 million clones, about 98% detected once. Sequencing used naive CD4+ T cells sorted from blood. Subset given: CD45RA+ positively selected. These receptor sequences come from a man aged 25-45 years in good health.

V usage is TRBV9 and J usage is TRBJ2-5; possible D gene TRBD1, 6 bases. The length of the CDR3 is 15 residues. The germline CDR1 and CDR2 sequences are SGDLS and YYNGEE. V was clipped by 0 bases and J by 5 bases, with 14 bases between them. CDR3 in amino acids: CASSVATTGGETQYF. CDR3 coding DNA: TGTGCCAGCAGCGTAGCTACGACAGGTGGGGAGACCCAGTACTTC.

This rearrangement joins TRBV5-8 to TRBJ2-3, with 8 nucleotides matching TRBD1. Germline V gene sequence: CDR1 SGHTS, CDR2 YDEGEE. V shed 4 bases and J 4 bases; nucleotides not matched to a gene: 11. This CDR3 region has 16 residues. CDR3 sequence reads: CASSAGGAESADTQYF. The CDR3, as DNA: TGTGCCAGCAGCGCAGGGGGCGCGGAGTCCGCAGATACGCAGTATTTT.

The genes are TRBV11-3 and TRBJ1-6; D gene uncertain. The germline V and J ends were trimmed by 0 bases and 9 bases, with 6 bases remaining between them. The CDR3 has 13 amino acids. Germline CDR1 is SGHNT and CDR2 is YENEEA. CDR3 region: CASSLDSSSPLHF. The CDR3 nucleotides read TGTGCCAGCAGCTTAGACTCGAGTTCACCCCTCCACTTT. Looking up the rest from reference TRBV11-3 and TRBJ1-6 gives the full variable domain: EAGVVQSPRYKIIEKKQPVAFWCNPISGHNTLYWYLQNLGQGPELLIRYENEEAVDDSQLPKDRFSAERLKGVDSTLKIQPAELGDSAVYLCASSLDSSSPLHFGNGTRLTVT.